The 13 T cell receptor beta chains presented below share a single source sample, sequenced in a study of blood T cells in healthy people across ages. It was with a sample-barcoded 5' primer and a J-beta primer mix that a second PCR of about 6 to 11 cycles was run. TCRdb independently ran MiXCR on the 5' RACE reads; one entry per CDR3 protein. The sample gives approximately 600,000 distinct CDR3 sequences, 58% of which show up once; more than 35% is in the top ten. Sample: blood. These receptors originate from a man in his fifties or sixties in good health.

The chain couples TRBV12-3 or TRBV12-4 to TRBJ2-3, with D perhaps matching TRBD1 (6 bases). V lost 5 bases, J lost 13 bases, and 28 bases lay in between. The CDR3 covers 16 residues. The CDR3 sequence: CASSPRVVAGARFEYF. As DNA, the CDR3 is TGTGCCAGCAGTCCAAGGGTAGTAGCAGGGGCCAGATTCGAGTATTTT.

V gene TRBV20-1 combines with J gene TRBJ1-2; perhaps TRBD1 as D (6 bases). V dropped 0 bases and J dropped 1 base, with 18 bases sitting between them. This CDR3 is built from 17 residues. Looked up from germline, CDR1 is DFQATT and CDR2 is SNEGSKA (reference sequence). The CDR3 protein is CSARDPGAGVLNYGYTF. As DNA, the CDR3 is TGCAGTGCTAGAGACCCCGGGGCAGGGGTCCTTAACTATGGCTACACCTTC.

The CDR3 bases are TGCAGCTCCCGACGGGGGCAGTTTCAGTTCTTC. Translation gives CSSRRGQFQFF. The rearrangement joins TRBV29-1 to TRBJ2-1; D is possibly TRBD1 or TRBD2 (6 bases each). Trimming removed 8 bases from V and 13 bases from J, with 18 bases in between. Germline values: CDR1 SQVTM, CDR2 ANQGSEA. CDR3 length equals 11 residues.

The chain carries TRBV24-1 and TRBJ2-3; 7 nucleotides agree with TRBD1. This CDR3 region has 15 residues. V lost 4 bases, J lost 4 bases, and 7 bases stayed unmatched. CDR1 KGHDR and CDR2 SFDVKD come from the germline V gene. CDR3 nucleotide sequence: TGTGCCACCAGTGACCACAGACAGGGAGCAGATACGCAGTATTTT. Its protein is CATSDHRQGADTQYF.

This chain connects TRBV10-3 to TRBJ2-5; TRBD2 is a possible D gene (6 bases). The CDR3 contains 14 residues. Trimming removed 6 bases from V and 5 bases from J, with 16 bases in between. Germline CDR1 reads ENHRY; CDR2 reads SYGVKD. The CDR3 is CAIRPGDTAETQYF. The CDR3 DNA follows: TGTGCCATCAGACCGGGGGATACCGCGGAGACCCAGTACTTC.

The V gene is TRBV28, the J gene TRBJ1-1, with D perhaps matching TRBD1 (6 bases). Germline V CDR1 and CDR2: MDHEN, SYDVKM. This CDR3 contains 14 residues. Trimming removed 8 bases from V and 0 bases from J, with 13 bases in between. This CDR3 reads CASLKGGLNTEAFF. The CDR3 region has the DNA TGTGCCAGCCTCAAGGGGGGCCTGAACACTGAAGCTTTCTTT.

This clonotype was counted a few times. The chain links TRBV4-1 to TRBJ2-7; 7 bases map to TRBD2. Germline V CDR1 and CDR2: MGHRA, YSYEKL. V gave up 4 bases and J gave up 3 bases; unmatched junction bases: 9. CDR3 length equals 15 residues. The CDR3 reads CASSPNAGDLYEQYF. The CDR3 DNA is TGCGCCAGCAGCCCGAATGCGGGGGACCTCTACGAGCAGTACTTC.

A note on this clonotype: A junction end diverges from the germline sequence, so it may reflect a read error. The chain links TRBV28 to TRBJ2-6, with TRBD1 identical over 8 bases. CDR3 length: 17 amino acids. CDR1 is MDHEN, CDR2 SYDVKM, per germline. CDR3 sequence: CASSPGTGASGANVLTF. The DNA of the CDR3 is TGCGCCAGCAGTCCGGGGACAGGAGCCTCTGGGGCCAACGTCCTGACTTTC.

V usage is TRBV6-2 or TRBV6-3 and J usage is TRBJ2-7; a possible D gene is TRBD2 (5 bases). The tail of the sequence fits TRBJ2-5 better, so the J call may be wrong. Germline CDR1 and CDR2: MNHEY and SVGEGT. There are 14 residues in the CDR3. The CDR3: CASRPQLVWGTQYF. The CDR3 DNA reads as TGTGCCAGCAGGCCCCAACTAGTTTGGGGGACCCAGTACTTC.

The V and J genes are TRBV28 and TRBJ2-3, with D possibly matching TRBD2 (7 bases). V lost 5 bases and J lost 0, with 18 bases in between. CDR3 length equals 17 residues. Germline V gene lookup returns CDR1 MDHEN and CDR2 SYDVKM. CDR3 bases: TGTGCCAGCAGTGGTTCATCGGGGGGCCCGAGCACAGATACGCAGTATTTT. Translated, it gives CASSGSSGGPSTDTQYF.

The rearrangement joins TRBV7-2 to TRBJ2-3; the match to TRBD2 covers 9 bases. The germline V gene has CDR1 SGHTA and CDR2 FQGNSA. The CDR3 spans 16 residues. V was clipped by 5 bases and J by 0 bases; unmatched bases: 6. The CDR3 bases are TGTGCCAGCAGCCAGCTAGCGGGGAGGAGCACAGATACGCAGTATTTT. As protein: CASSQLAGRSTDTQYF.

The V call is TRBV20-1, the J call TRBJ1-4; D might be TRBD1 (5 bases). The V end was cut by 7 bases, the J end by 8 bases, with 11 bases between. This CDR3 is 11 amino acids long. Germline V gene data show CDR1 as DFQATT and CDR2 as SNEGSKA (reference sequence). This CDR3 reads CSVRAGEKLFF. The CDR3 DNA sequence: TGCAGTGTCAGGGCAGGGGAAAAACTGTTTTTT.

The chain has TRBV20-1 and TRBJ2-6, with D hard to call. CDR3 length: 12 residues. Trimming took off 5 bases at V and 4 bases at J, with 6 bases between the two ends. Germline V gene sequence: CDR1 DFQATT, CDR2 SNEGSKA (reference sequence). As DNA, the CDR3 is TGCAGTGCTGGTATGGGGGCCAACGTCCTGACTTTC. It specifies CSAGMGANVLTF.